This record concerns one T cell receptor beta chain sequence. This record belongs to a study of T cells expressing NK-cell markers. As for the study in general: The authors sequenced eight donors, of whom seven were HCMV-seropositive and one was seronegative.

TCRdb re-called the 5' RACE reads and catalogs CDR3 proteins one per entry, DNA excluded. The repertoire table contains 300,000 to 500,000 distinct CDR3 sequences. This TCR was sampled from a woman aged 50 to 65 in good health. Sequenced sample: blood T cells: a sorted CD56 or NKG2C T cell subset, CD4+ or CD8+ T cells, or bulk PBMC T cells (not recorded which).

CDR3 protein: CASSLIWGDTQYF. The chain couples TRBV7-3 to TRBJ2-3. The CDR3 extends over 13 amino acids. The germline V gene has CDR1 SGHTA and CDR2 FQGTGA.